A selection of T cell receptor beta chains follows, all from one sample in a study of regulatory T cells in long-lasting Graves disease. TCRdb re-analysed the multiplex PCR reads in MiXCR, keeping a single row per CDR3 protein. This sample has approximately 310,000 distinct CDR3 sequences, with 18% found just once. The specimen comprised peripheral blood mononuclear cells (PBMCs), sampled at new diagnosis, from a patient treated with antithyroid drugs. All receptors come from a female donor with Graves disease. The conserved cysteine and the conserved F or W are not part of the CDR3 here. A D gene is named only where the DNA matches it firmly.

>TRBV19|TRBD1|TRBJ1-4
ASSQGALTNEKLF
>TRBV24-1|TRBD1|TRBJ1-1
ATSDHKRGRGNAF
>TRBV20-1|TRBD1|TRBJ1-2
SARDQQGKNEGGYT
>TRBV12-3/TRBV12-4|TRBD1|TRBJ2-7
ASSIPGQGNEQY
>TRBV9|NA|TRBJ1-1
ASSVAQNMNTEAF
>TRBV6-5|NA|TRBJ1-3
ASSYKGLTGNTIY
>TRBV6-2/TRBV6-3|NA|TRBJ1-6
ASTGQKQALH
>TRBV12-3/TRBV12-4|NA|TRBJ2-7
ASRPKGSYSYEQY
>TRBV14|NA|TRBJ1-2
ASSELPRGSYGYT
>TRBV4-2|TRBD2|TRBJ2-1
ASSQVGRLAGKNEQF
>TRBV11-2|NA|TRBJ2-5
ASSSPWGGPKTQY
>TRBV28|TRBD1|TRBJ1-5
ASSQGGLVYQPQH
>TRBV6-5|TRBD1|TRBJ1-5
ASSYGGGRDRVTQPQH
>TRBV9|NA|TRBJ2-7
ASSVALGDLYEQY
>TRBV25-1|NA|TRBJ2-5
ASSELTGTAGETQY
>TRBV9|TRBD2|TRBJ2-1
ASSVGALGTSGNNEQF
>TRBV25-1|TRBD2|TRBJ2-1
ASSGSGLAGTPYNEQF
>TRBV5-6|TRBD1|TRBJ2-1
ASSHGQGLFNEQF
>TRBV6-9|NA|TRBJ1-1
ASSYGPGAIEAF
>TRBV27|TRBD1|TRBJ2-5
ASSDPGQGRAETQY
>TRBV27|NA|TRBJ2-2
ASRVGSSGELF
>TRBV6-1|NA|TRBJ2-7
ASSEGGHEQY
>TRBV11-2|TRBD1|TRBJ2-1
ASSLATGATSYNEQF
>TRBV6-5|TRBD1|TRBJ1-2
ASSYEQGARGYT
>TRBV20-1|TRBD2|TRBJ2-7
SARVGGEAYEQY
>TRBV15|NA|TRBJ2-1
ATSRISGTKGEQF
>TRBV6-1|TRBD1|TRBJ1-2
ASSLSGTAIYGYT
>TRBV10-3|NA|TRBJ1-2
AISDNYGYT
>TRBV20-1|TRBD1|TRBJ1-5
SASRGIPGMGSNQPQH
>TRBV6-5|TRBD2|TRBJ2-1
ASSYVSGRPSNEQF
>TRBV20-1|NA|TRBJ2-7
SARGLTVPGDEQY
>TRBV5-8|TRBD2|TRBJ2-5
ASSLTLLPARPSGQETQY
>TRBV4-1|TRBD2|TRBJ2-3
ASSQKGLAGGTDTQY
>TRBV6-1|TRBD1|TRBJ1-1
ASSKNPGGKDTEAF
>TRBV6-1|NA|TRBJ2-5
ASSSQGETQY
>TRBV27|TRBD2|TRBJ2-1
ASSSNRASAQASGTNEQF
>TRBV6-5|NA|TRBJ2-3
ASSYSSGGSDTQY
>TRBV28|NA|TRBJ1-1
ASSLQGTYEAF
>TRBV10-2|TRBD2|TRBJ2-5
ASSESLAGGQETQY
>TRBV24-1|TRBD2|TRBJ2-1
ATSHVGTSGGEQF
>TRBV12-3/TRBV12-4|TRBD2|NA
ASSPRLAEKNEQF
>TRBV6-7|NA|TRBJ2-3
ASSYSIQGSSCTDTQY
>TRBV7-9|TRBD2|TRBJ2-5
ASSLGFSGSTQETQY
>TRBV6-1|NA|TRBJ1-1
ASSVEGTFWNTEAF
>TRBV4-1|NA|TRBJ2-3
ASSQESGLFSTDTQY
>TRBV12-3/TRBV12-4|NA|TRBJ2-5
ASSSRDIIETQY
>TRBV12-5|NA|TRBJ2-5
ASGLGNRARQQETQY
>TRBV20-1|TRBD1|TRBJ1-2
SALARRDRSFYGYT
>TRBV19|TRBD2|TRBJ2-3
ASSMRGLASDTQY
>TRBV28|NA|TRBJ2-7
ASSSSRNEQY
>TRBV5-1|TRBD1|TRBJ2-7
ASNADRGAYEQY
>TRBV28|TRBD2|TRBJ2-7
ATAARDYDYEQY
>TRBV15|NA|TRBJ2-5
ATSVGQIQETQY
>TRBV12-3/TRBV12-4|NA|TRBJ2-4
ASSPGLLILKNIQY
>TRBV29-1|NA|TRBJ1-2
SVGNGYYGYT
>TRBV20-1|TRBD2|TRBJ2-1
SARDGLAGVLNEQF